This entry lists 22 T cell receptor beta chains sequenced from one sample in a study of blood T cells in healthy people across ages. PCR was performed a second time for roughly 7 to 11 cycles using a sample-barcoded 5' primer and a J-beta primer mix. TCRdb reprocessed the 5' RACE reads with MiXCR, giving one entry per CDR3 protein. The sample consists of 750,000 to 1,000,000 distinct CDR3 sequences, 25% to 35% of them appearing once. These sequences were also reported in another study, on T cells of mothers and their children.

Sequenced: blood. Receptors originate from a woman between 40 and 50 years old in good health.

This clonotype was observed a few times. The chain recombines TRBV29-1 with TRBJ1-5; D ambiguous. This CDR3 has 12 amino acids. With 6 bases removed from V and 6 bases from J, the gap between germline ends came to 12 bases. Germline CDR1 SQVTM, CDR2 ANQGSEA. The DNA of the CDR3 is TGCAGCGTCCGGAATTCGGGTCAGCCCCAGCATTTT. Residues: CSVRNSGQPQHF.

This clonotype was seen only a few times. J is TRBJ1-4 and V is TRBV28; D uncertain. The CDR3 length is 14 residues. Trimming shortened V by 6 bases and J by 8 bases, and 16 bases separated the two germline ends. Germline CDR1 reads MDHEN; CDR2 reads SYDVKM. CDR3 sequence: CASRDRTAGEKLFF. Written as DNA, the CDR3 is TGTGCCAGCAGGGACCGGACGGCGGGGGAAAAACTGTTTTTT.

There are a few counts of this clonotype. CDR3 loop: CATSRDGTRFDGYTF. The CDR3 DNA sequence: TGTGCCACCAGCAGAGATGGCACCCGCTTTGATGGCTACACCTTC. The chain joins TRBV15 to TRBJ1-2; unclear D gene. V was cut by 0 bases and J by 6 bases, with 14 bases left in between. CDR1 and CDR2 from the germline V gene are LNHNV and YYDKDF (reference sequence). The CDR3 has 15 residues.

Remarks on this clonotype: The junction shows a germline mismatch at one end, possibly a read error. The rearrangement links TRBV12-3 or TRBV12-4 to TRBJ2-2; 12 nucleotides agree with TRBD1. The CDR3 consists of 15 residues. CDR3 sequence (DNA): TGTGCCAGCAGTCCCGGGACAGGGGGCACCGGGGAGCGGTTTTTT. This codes for CASSPGTGGTGERFF.

About this clonotype: One junction end disagrees with the germline gene, perhaps due to a read error. This chain uses TRBV12-3 or TRBV12-4 with TRBJ1-1, with a tentative D call TRBD1 (6 bases). The CDR3 is made up of 15 amino acids. The chain's CDR3 is CASSPATGLNTDAFF. The CDR3 DNA follows: TGTGCCAGCAGTCCGGCGACAGGTCTGAACACTGATGCTTTCTTT.

In the case of this clonotype: The junction departs from the called germline gene at one end, perhaps through a read error. The chain employs TRBV20-1 and TRBJ2-7; D is ambiguous. Germline values: CDR1 DFQATT, CDR2 SNEGSKA (reference sequence). The CDR3 sequence is 15 residues long. The CDR3 region is CSAPKDIYYSCEQYF. DNA of the CDR3: TGCAGTGCTCCAAAAGACATTTACTACTCCTGCGAGCAGTACTTC.

With regard to this clonotype: A much larger clone lies a single base off, so this may be a read error. V gene TRBV5-1 combines with J gene TRBJ1-2; D call uncertain. Germline CDR1 reads SGHRS; CDR2 reads YFSETQ. Trimming took off 3 bases at V and 2 bases at J, with 11 bases between the two ends. The CDR3 has 14 residues. CDR3 amino acids: CASSWAVGNYGYTF. The DNA of the CDR3 is TGCGCCAGCAGCTGGGCGGTGGGGAACTATGGCTACACCTTC.

In its sample, this clonotype was seen many times. The gene calls are TRBV12-3 or TRBV12-4 and TRBJ2-5; 9 nucleotides agree with TRBD1. V shed 6 bases and J 3 bases; nucleotides not matched to a gene: 2. CDR3 size: 13 residues. The CDR3 bases are TGTGCCAGCAGGGGGGACAGGGAAGAGACCCAGTACTTC. This gives the protein CASRGDREETQYF.

The chain links TRBV6-2 or TRBV6-3 to TRBJ1-1; 8 bases fit TRBD1. The germline CDR1 and CDR2 sequences are MNHEY and SVGEGT. V trimming: 6 bases; J trimming: 3 bases; junction bases outside the gene matches: 12. The CDR3 runs 16 residues. Written as DNA, the CDR3 is TGTGCCAGCAGCGTACCGTACAGGGGGTCGTACACTGAAGCTTTCTTT. This encodes CASSVPYRGSYTEAFF.

This clonotype came up many times. The chain carries TRBV29-1 and TRBJ1-2, with TRBD1 identical over 9 bases. Germline CDR1 reads SQVTM; CDR2 reads ANQGSEA. The CDR3 extends over 13 amino acids. V was pared by 4 bases and J by 5 bases, with 5 bases of the junction left unmatched. In nucleotides, the CDR3 is TGCAGCGTTGTTGGGGACAGGGAATATGGCTACACCTTC. It yields the protein CSVVGDREYGYTF.

In regard to this clonotype: One end of the junction fails to match germline, which may point to a read error. The chain recombines TRBV7-9 with TRBJ2-2; 8 bases match TRBD1. The CDR3 length is 14 residues. Germline V gives CDR1 SEHNR, CDR2 FQNEAQ (reference sequence). The CDR3 here is CASTAGGYTGELCF. For the CDR3, the DNA is TGTGCCAGCACCGCAGGGGGCTACACCGGGGAGCTGTGTTTT.

The V call is TRBV3-1, the J call TRBJ1-1, with 9 bases lining up with TRBD1. CDR1 LGHDT and CDR2 YNNKEL come from the germline V gene (reference sequence). Trimming removed 8 bases from V and 6 bases from J; junction bases left unmatched: 10. The CDR3 runs to 14 residues. The CDR3 DNA sequence: TGTGCCAGCCAGCTACAGGGGGCAGGTTCTGAAGCTTTCTTT. This encodes CASQLQGAGSEAFF.

Comments on this clonotype: A read error may produce the germline difference seen at one junction end. The gene calls are TRBV20-1 and TRBJ1-5; 9 bases fit TRBD1. This CDR3 is built from 15 residues. CDR1 is DFQATT, CDR2 SNEGSKA, per germline (reference sequence). Here the CDR3 DNA reads TGCAGTGCCCCAACAGGGGGCGCGGTCAATCGGCCCCAGCATTTT. This translates into CSAPTGGAVNRPQHF.

The chain employs TRBV6-1 and TRBJ1-1; D gene ambiguous. This CDR3 has 14 amino acids. CDR1 is MNHNS, CDR2 SASEGT, per germline. Trimming shortened V by 3 bases and J by 0 bases, and 8 bases separated the two germline ends. The CDR3 DNA follows: TGTGCCAGCAGTGACAAACGGGTGAACACTGAAGCTTTCTTT. Translated, it gives CASSDKRVNTEAFF.

This clonotype was observed at least ten times. The chain combines TRBV29-1 with TRBJ2-1, with D possibly matching TRBD1 (5 bases). V was clipped by 7 bases and J by 8 bases, with 12 bases between them. The CDR3 sequence is 11 residues long. Germline V CDR1 and CDR2: SQVTM, ANQGSEA. CDR3 region: CSARIGDEQFF. CDR3 nucleotide sequence: TGCAGCGCGCGAATAGGGGATGAGCAGTTCTTC.

The genes are TRBV30 and TRBJ1-2; perhaps TRBD1 as D (5 bases). V shed 3 bases and J shed 1 base, with 18 bases lying between them. The CDR3 spans 16 residues. Germline assignment: CDR1 GTSNPN and CDR2 SVGIG (reference sequence). This chain's CDR3 is CAWRPHRRDFNYGYTF. CDR3 DNA: TGTGCCTGGAGACCACACCGGAGGGACTTTAACTATGGCTACACCTTC.

The chain employs TRBV20-1 and TRBJ2-3; a weak D match, TRBD2 (8 bases). Looked up from germline, CDR1 is DFQATT and CDR2 is SNEGSKA (reference sequence). Between the trimmed V and J ends, which lost 5 bases and 6 bases, there was a span of 27 bases. The CDR3 consists of 17 residues. CDR3 DNA: TGCAGTGCTGGTCCCTCAGGGGGAAGCGGGGGTATGGATACGCAGTATTTT. As protein: CSAGPSGGSGGMDTQYF.

This clonotype showed up just a few times. The V gene is TRBV7-6, the J gene TRBJ2-3, with D tentatively TRBD1 (5 bases). V was pared by 1 base and J by 9 bases, with 14 bases between. The CDR3 is 14 residues long. Per the germline V gene, CDR1 is SGHVS and CDR2 is FNYEAQ. In DNA, the CDR3 is TGTGCCAGCAGCTTAGAATCTGGGGCAGGGACGCAGTATTTT. Its protein is CASSLESGAGTQYF.

There are many counts of this clonotype. The chain carries TRBV3-1 and TRBJ2-5; maybe TRBD1 (6 bases). CDR1 is LGHDT, CDR2 YNNKEL, per germline (reference sequence). The CDR3 runs to 15 residues. Trimming cost V 7 bases and J 7 bases, with 22 bases left between them. In nucleotides, the CDR3 is TGTGCCAGCAACCTGGGACACCACCGGGAAGGGACCCAGTACTTC. It codes for CASNLGHHREGTQYF.

Points on this clonotype: Possible read error: a much larger clone is one base away. The chain recombines TRBV5-1 with TRBJ2-1, with 9 bases that match TRBD2. CDR1 is SGHRS, CDR2 YFSETQ, per germline. The CDR3 is made up of 14 amino acids. The J segment lost 10 bases and the V segment lost 3 bases, leaving 8 bases of the junction unmatched. The CDR3 sequence: CASSWGGGVEEQFF. In DNA, the CDR3 is TGCGCCAGCAGCTGGGGCGGGGGGGTTGAGGAGCAGTTCTTC. The full variable domain, rest sourced from reference TRBV5-1 and TRBJ2-1, is KAGVTQTPRYLIKTRGQQVTLSCSPISGHRSVSWYQQTPGQGLQFLFEYFSETQRNKGNFPGRFSGRQFSNSRSEMNVSTLELGDSALYLCASSWGGGVEEQFFGPGTRLTVL.

This sequence joins TRBV4-2 and TRBJ2-7, with a weak D call TRBD2 (5 bases). The V and J ends lost 0 bases and 3 bases respectively, with 21 bases between them. Germline V gene sequence: CDR1 LGHNA, CDR2 YNFKEQ. This CDR3 is built from 18 residues. The CDR3 DNA follows: TGTGCCAGCAGCCAAGATTCCTCGGGGTCGGGTACCAACTACGAGCAGTACTTC. Protein: CASSQDSSGSGTNYEQYF.

This chain uses TRBV4-3 with TRBJ1-1; no reliable D call. Germline V lookup: CDR1 LGHNA, CDR2 YSLEER. Trimming shortened V by 0 bases and J by 0 bases, and 5 bases separated the two germline ends. CDR3 length equals 14 residues. Written as DNA, the CDR3 is TGCGCCAGCAGCCAAGAACAGCTGAACACTGAAGCTTTCTTT. Translated, it gives CASSQEQLNTEAFF.